These T cell receptor beta chains were read from a single sample in a study of response to subunit inactivated influenza vaccine. TCRdb re-analysed the RT-PCR reads in MiXCR, keeping a single row per CDR3 protein. The data contain around 650,000 distinct CDR3 sequences, 15% to 19% of them seen just once; the ten biggest clones take up around a tenth. The specimen comprised PBMCs from blood, sampled 11 to 12 days after vaccination. The source of these receptors is a man aged 50-59 years who received an inactivated influenza vaccine. The CDR3 runs from the conserved cysteine through the conserved F or W. The order of the fields is clone size, V gene, J gene, D gene, CDR3 protein, CDR3 DNA. The D gene is left open where the match is weak. Size values are once, few and many counts, or a class for expanded clones, and some rows have none.

few	TRBV4-1	TRBJ2-5	.	CASSGVLETQYF	TGCGCCAGCAGTGGGGTATTGGAGACCCAGTACTTC
.	TRBV4-3	TRBJ2-2	.	CASSQEASRNTGELFF	TGCGCCAGCAGCCAAGAGGCTAGCAGGAACACCGGGGAGCTGTTTTTT
.	TRBV28	TRBJ2-7	.	CASSNQGPPYEQYF	TGTGCCAGCAGTAACCAGGGGCCCCCCTACGAGCAGTACTTC
.	TRBV12-3/TRBV12-4	TRBJ1-2	.	CASRTTGRGGYTF	TGTGCCAGCAGAACCACAGGGAGGGGTGGCTACACCTTC
.	TRBV7-9	TRBJ2-1	TRBD1	CASSPGQGAKRSHEQFF	TGTGCCAGCAGTCCGGGACAGGGGGCGAAGCGTTCTCATGAGCAGTTCTTC
many	TRBV5-1	TRBJ2-1	.	CASSAGANYNEQFF	TGCGCCAGCAGCGCGGGGGCGAATTACAATGAGCAGTTCTTC
few	TRBV7-9	TRBJ1-2	TRBD1	CASSFYGTGDSYGYTF	TGTGCCAGCAGCTTTTACGGGACAGGGGATTCCTATGGCTACACCTTC
many	TRBV3-1	TRBJ1-1	.	CASSQGSREAFF	TGTGCCAGCAGCCAAGGGAGCCGTGAAGCTTTCTTT
many	TRBV20-1	TRBJ2-5	TRBD2	CSATILAGQETQYF	TGCAGTGCTACCATACTAGCGGGACAAGAGACCCAGTACTTC
few	TRBV7-9	TRBJ2-5	.	CASTEGVLPYQETQYF	TGTGCCAGCACCGAAGGAGTGTTGCCGTACCAAGAGACCCAGTACTTC
few	TRBV6-2/TRBV6-3	TRBJ1-2	TRBD1	CASSYPIGRQGAENYGYTF	TGTGCCAGCAGTTACCCCATTGGGAGACAGGGGGCGGAGAACTATGGCTACACCTTC
few	TRBV18	TRBJ1-3	TRBD1	CASSLRTGDSSAANSGNTIYF	TGTGCCAGCTCACTAAGGACAGGGGATTCCAGCGCTGCTAACTCTGGAAACACCATATATTTT
many	TRBV20-1	TRBJ1-1	.	CSAREGALRTEAFF	TGCAGTGCTAGAGAGGGGGCCCTCCGGACTGAAGCTTTCTTT
.	TRBV5-1	TRBJ2-5	TRBD1	CASSPGTVRQETQYF	TGCGCCAGCAGCCCAGGGACAGTCCGACAAGAGACCCAGTACTTC
.	TRBV20-1	TRBJ2-1	TRBD2	CSASRWGGRSYNEQFF	TGCAGTGCTAGTAGGTGGGGGGGTCGGTCCTACAATGAGCAGTTCTTC
few	TRBV5-5	TRBJ2-3	TRBD1	CASSKRQGSDTQYF	TGTGCCAGCAGCAAAAGACAGGGGTCAGATACGCAGTATTTT
.	TRBV12-3/TRBV12-4	TRBJ2-7	.	CASSFTGGRRYEQYF	TGTGCCAGCAGTTTTACTGGGGGGAGGCGGTACGAGCAGTACTTC
few	TRBV2	TRBJ1-1	.	CASSGVMNTEAFF	TGTGCCAGCAGTGGAGTTATGAACACTGAAGCTTTCTTT
.	TRBV6-2/TRBV6-3	TRBJ1-1	TRBD1	CASRTRTGVITEAFF	TGTGCCAGCCGAACGAGGACAGGGGTTATAACTGAAGCTTTCTTT
.	TRBV4-3	TRBJ2-3	TRBD2	CASSQDRIAGGHIDTQYF	TGCGCCAGCAGCCAAGACCGAATAGCGGGGGGACATATAGATACGCAGTATTTT
few	TRBV5-1	TRBJ2-1	TRBD2	CASSPRTSGHYNEQFF	TGCGCCAGCAGTCCACGGACTAGCGGGCACTACAATGAGCAGTTCTTC